This T cell receptor (beta chain) derives from a study of shared clonotypes between healthy human individuals (dated by TCRdb to 2018 to 2020). A note on the overall study: Three men and a couple of women, aged 18 to 49 years, made up the cohort. To increase sequencing depth and limit assay-specific biases, TCR repertoire library preparation and sequencing were carried out by different laboratories using diverse techniques. To estimate repertoire size and how much clonotype sharing occurs between individuals, the study deeply sequenced the blood TCR repertoires of five healthy adults. For each donor, three plates each were used for CD4 naive and CD4 memory, two plates were used for CD8 naive, and one plate was used for CD8 memory. Each donor's leukapheresis produced roughly between about 0.8 and 8.9 billion PBMCs.

For CDR1 and CDR2, the germline V gene lists SGHNT and YENEEA. The CDR3 covers 18 residues, taking in both the cysteine and the phenylalanine. The CDR3 DNA has 54 bases and is translated from base 1. Trimming costs V 1 base and J 4 bases, and their ends lie 20 bases apart. Healthy HIV-negative adults with no recently reported acute infections or vaccinations were included as donors. Every donor was a Caucasian adult living in Nashville, Tennessee, USA. CD4+ T cells were enriched by magnetic negative selection, after which naive cells were positively selected on CD45RA and the negative fraction was taken as the memory subset. Blood was collected by leukapheresis, and PBMCs were isolated by Ficoll-Histopaque density gradient centrifugation and then cryopreserved in liquid nitrogen vapor phase. Purity and quantity of every magnetically sorted T cell population were checked by analytical flow cytometry. Genomic DNA was isolated from each sorted fraction and quantified by UV absorbance on a Nanodrop 2000c.

The paper as a whole reports these results and caveats: Based on pairwise subsampling, the degree of clonotype sharing among donors was expected to be affected by sequencing depth. Even with the large sequencing depth, rarefaction of the sorted-subset datasets indicated that sequencing was incomplete. When several donors were compared, the shared fraction of clonotypes was about 5% for naive CD4, roughly 3.3% for naive CD8, more than 2% for memory CD4, and less than 0.5% for memory CD8. Naive subsets generally had larger estimated clonotype richness than memory subsets. Sampling was limited to blood, and TCR repertoires in tissue likely differ from TCR repertoires in blood. Compared with non-shared clonotypes, clonotypes shared by all four sorted-subset donors had higher generation probabilities. Because the study included only a small number of donors, the genetic and exposure-history diversity represented was limited.

TCR CDR3 regions were amplified from genomic DNA by multiplex PCR using the deep immunoSEQ assay. Extracted genomic DNA from each cell subset was distributed evenly across all wells of several immunoSEQ 96-well plates, and each plate was treated as a replicate. Each replicate PCR for sorted subsets received about 220 ng genomic DNA, equal to about 30,000 T cell genomes. Purified libraries were quantified with a Qubit 3.0 fluorometer, sized on a Bioanalyzer 2100, and re-quantified with the KAPA Library Quantification kit. Every immunoSEQ 96-well plate was sequenced on a dedicated single-read 150-cycle Illumina NextSeq 550 flow cell. Per the authors' processing: Because only junctional sequences without quality scores were contained in the immunoSEQ output, filtering matching that applied to full-length reads could not be performed. To assign V/J genes and CDR3, sequences were annotated against IMGT germline references using PyIR, a Python wrapper for IgBLAST v1.9. Reads were removed for weak V/J assignments (E-value above 1e-6), missing CDR3, stop codons, out-of-frame junctions, or ambiguous translated residues. V3J clonotypes were defined by identical inferred V gene, J gene, and CDR3 amino acid sequence. Percentage overlap between repertoires was computed as shared unique clonotypes divided by the size of the smaller repertoire. RTK rarefaction, the Chao1 estimator, and Recon v2.1 estimates of unobserved clonotypes were used to assess repertoire richness. OLGA was used to compute generation probabilities for all TCRbeta clonotypes that the gDNA method yielded from a handful of donors. In TCRdb, the immuneACCESS table is reduced to in-frame sequences with V and J assigned. These tables do not hold every clone; where another copy was compared, an unresolved V gene accounts for under half, and the others remain unexplained. V and J calls and clone size are those listed in that table; D and trimming were worked out from the DNA. This sample gives around 550,000 clones in total; 90% to 96% of them show up just once. Together, the top ten hold about 0.054% of the sample.

A remark on this clone: Its antigen specificity is not known. Per-nucleotide qualities are absent, and no much larger clonotype sits a single base away.

The receptor was isolated from a woman in her thirties in good health. The chain was built from TRBV11-3 and TRBJ1-5; no D gene is confidently identified. The sample taken for sequencing was naive CD4+ T cells sorted from blood. The cell subset or site tag for this specimen amounts to: CD45RA+ positively selected. DNA sequence: TGTGCCAGCAGCTTAGGCTGCGGCAGGTTTGATAGAAATCAGCCCCAGCATTTT. Its translation reads: CASSLGCGRFDRNQPQHF.